The entry below describes one T cell receptor (beta chain). Antigen unknown. This record comes from a study of vaccination and CD4 T cells after COVID-19. Across the whole study: The stimulus for the cells was overlapping spike peptides derived from SARS-CoV-2, HCoV-NL63, HCoV-OC43 and HCoV-229E.

Study findings and constraints: Analysis covered relatively few convalescent patients and lacked any early post-infection timepoints. It was found that, in convalescent patients, 304 of 307 vaccine-specific clones were spike mono-reactive.

Once obtained from cultured CD4+ T cells, the DNA was sequenced using the Oncomine TCR Beta short-read assay. MiXCR was run by TCRdb on the PCR reads, yielding one entry per CDR3 protein. The table has approximately 22,000 distinct CDR3 sequences, roughly 40% seen once. Time point in this sample: late sampling 161 to 241 days after vaccination in a few convalescent patients. Treatment here: roughly ten-day PBMC culture with coronavirus spike peptide pools or control peptides (ViraFEST assay). PBMC cultures, at around 2 million cells per well, received 9.5 to 10 IU/ml IL-2 and approximately 10 ug/ml peptide pools. The sample consisted of CD4+ T cells from blood, cultured in vitro, taken about 7 months after SARS-CoV-2 vaccination. The source is a human donor who had recovered from COVID-19.

CDR3 nucleotide sequence: TGTGCCAGTAGTATGGTTGGGAGACAAAGCACAGATACGCAGTATTTT. It translates to CASSMVGRQSTDTQYF. The chain couples TRBV19 to TRBJ2-3; TRBD2 is a possible D gene (5 bases). V was shortened by 3 bases and J by 0 bases, with 13 bases between the two germline ends. This CDR3 is 16 amino acids long. Germline loops: CDR1 LNHDA, CDR2 SQIVND (reference sequence).